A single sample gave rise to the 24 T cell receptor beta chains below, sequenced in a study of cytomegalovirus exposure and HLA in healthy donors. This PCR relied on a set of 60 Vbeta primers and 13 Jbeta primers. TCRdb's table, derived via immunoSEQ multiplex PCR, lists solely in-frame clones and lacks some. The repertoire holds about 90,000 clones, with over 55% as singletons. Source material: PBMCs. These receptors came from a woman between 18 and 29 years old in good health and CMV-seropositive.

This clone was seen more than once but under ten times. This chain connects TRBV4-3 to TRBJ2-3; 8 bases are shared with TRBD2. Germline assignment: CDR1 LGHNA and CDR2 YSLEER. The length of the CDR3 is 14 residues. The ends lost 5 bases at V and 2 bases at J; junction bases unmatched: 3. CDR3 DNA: TGCGCCAGCAGCGCAGCGGGAGCCACAGATACGCAGTATTTT. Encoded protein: CASSAAGATDTQYF.

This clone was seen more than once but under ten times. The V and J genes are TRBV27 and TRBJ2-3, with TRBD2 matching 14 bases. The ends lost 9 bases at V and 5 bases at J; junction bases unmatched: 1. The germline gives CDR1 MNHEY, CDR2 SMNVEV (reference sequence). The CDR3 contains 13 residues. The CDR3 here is CASGLAGGDTQYF. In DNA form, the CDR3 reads TGTGCCAGTGGACTAGCGGGAGGAGATACGCAGTATTTT.

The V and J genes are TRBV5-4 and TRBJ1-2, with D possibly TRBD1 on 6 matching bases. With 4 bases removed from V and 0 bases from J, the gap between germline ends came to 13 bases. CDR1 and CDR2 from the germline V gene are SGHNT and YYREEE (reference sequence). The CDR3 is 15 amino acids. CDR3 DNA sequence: TGTGCCAGCAGCAGCGGGACACATCCTAACTATGGCTACACCTTC. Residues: CASSSGTHPNYGYTF.

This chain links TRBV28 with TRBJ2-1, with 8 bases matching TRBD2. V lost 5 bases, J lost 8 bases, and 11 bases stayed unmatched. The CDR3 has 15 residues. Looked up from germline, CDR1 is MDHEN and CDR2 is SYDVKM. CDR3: CASSITSGGRDEQFF. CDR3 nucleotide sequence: TGTGCCAGCAGTATAACTAGCGGCGGCCGGGATGAGCAGTTCTTC.

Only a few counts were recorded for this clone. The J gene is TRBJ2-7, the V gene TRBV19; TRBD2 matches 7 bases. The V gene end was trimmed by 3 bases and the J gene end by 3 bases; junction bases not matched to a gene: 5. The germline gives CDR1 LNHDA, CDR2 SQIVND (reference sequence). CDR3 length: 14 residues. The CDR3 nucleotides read TGTGCCAGTAGTATGGAGGCGGGGGTCTACGAGCAGTACTTC. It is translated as CASSMEAGVYEQYF.

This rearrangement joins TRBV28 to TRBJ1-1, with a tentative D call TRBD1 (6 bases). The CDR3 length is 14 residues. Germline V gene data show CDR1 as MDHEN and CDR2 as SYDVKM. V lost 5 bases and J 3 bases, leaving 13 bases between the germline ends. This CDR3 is CASSTSGVDTEAFF. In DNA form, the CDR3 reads TGTGCCAGCAGTACTTCAGGGGTCGACACTGAAGCTTTCTTT.

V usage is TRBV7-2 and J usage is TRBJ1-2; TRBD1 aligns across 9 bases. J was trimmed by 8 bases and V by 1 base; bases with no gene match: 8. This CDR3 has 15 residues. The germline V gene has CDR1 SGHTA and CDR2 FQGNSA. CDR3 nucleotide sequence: TGTGCCAGCAGCTTAGTGGGACAGGGTGTTGGAGGCTACACCTTC. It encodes CASSLVGQGVGGYTF.

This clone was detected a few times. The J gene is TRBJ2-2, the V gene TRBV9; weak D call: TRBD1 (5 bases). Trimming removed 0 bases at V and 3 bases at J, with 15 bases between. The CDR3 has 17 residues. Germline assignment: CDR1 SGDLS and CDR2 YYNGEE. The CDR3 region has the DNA TGTGCCAGCAGCGTAGCTACGATAGGGGTCCACACCGGGGAGCTGTTTTTT. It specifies CASSVATIGVHTGELFF.

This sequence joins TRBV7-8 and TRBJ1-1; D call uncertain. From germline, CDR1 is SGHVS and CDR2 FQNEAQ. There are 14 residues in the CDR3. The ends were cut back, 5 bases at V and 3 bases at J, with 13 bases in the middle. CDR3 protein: CASSPRPGYTEAFF. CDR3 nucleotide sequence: TGTGCCAGCAGCCCCCGGCCGGGTTACACTGAAGCTTTCTTT.

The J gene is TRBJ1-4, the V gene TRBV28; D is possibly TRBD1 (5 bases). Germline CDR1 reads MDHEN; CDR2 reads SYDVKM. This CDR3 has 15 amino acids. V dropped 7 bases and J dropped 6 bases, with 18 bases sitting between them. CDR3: CASIAGKEGYEKLFF. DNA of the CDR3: TGTGCCAGCATAGCAGGGAAGGAAGGATATGAAAAACTGTTTTTT.

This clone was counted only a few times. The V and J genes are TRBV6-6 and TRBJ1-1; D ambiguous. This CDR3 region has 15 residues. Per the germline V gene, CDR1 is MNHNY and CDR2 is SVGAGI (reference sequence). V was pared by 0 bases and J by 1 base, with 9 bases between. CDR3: CASSYSLSGNTEAFF. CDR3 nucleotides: TGTGCCAGCAGTTACTCCCTGAGCGGGAACACTGAAGCTTTCTTT.

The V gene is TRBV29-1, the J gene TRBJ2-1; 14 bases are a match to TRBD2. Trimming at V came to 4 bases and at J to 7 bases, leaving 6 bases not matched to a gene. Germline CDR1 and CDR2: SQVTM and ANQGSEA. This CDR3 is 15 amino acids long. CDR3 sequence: CSVVRGLAGENEQFF. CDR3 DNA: TGCAGCGTTGTGAGGGGACTAGCGGGAGAAAATGAGCAGTTCTTC.

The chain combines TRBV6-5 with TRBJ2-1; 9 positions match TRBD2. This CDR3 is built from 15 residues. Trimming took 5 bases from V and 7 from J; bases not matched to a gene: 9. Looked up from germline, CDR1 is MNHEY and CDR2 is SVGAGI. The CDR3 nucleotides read TGTGCCAGCAGTACTCTGCGGGGGGGCCGGAATGAGCAGTTCTTC. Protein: CASSTLRGGRNEQFF.

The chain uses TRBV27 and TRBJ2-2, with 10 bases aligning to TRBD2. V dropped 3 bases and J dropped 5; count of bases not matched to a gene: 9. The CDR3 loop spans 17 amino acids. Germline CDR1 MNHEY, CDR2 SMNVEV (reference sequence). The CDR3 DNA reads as TGTGCCAGCAGTTTCCAACTAGCGGGGAGGCATACCGGGGAGCTGTTTTTT. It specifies CASSFQLAGRHTGELFF.

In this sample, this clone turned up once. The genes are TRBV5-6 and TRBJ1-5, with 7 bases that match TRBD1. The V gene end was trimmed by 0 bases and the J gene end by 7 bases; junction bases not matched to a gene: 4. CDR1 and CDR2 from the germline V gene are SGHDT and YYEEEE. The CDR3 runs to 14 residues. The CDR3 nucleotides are TGTGCCAGCAGCTTGGGGACAGGTATACAGCCCCAGCATTTT. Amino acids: CASSLGTGIQPQHF.

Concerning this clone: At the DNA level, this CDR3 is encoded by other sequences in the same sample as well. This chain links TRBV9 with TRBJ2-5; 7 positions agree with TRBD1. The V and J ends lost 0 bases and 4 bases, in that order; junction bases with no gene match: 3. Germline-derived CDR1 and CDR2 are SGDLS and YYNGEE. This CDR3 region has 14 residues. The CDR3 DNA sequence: TGTGCCAGCAGCGTAGGGGCAGGGGGAGAGACCCAGTACTTC. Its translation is CASSVGAGGETQYF.

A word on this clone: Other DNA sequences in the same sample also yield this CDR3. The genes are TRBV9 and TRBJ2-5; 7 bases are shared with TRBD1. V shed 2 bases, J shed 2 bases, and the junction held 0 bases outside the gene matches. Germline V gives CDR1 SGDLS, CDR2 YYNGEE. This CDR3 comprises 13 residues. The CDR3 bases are TGTGCCAGCAGCGTGGGACAGCAAGAGACCCAGTACTTC. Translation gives CASSVGQQETQYF.

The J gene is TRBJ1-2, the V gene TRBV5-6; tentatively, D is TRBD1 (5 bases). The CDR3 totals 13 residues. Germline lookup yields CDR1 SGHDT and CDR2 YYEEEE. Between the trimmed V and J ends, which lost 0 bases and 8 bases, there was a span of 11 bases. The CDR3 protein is CASSLGAGVGYTF. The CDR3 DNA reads TGTGCCAGCAGCTTGGGAGCGGGGGTGGGCTACACCTTC.

Written as DNA, the CDR3 is TGTGCCAGCAGGCGAGACAGCTACGAGCAGTACTTC. This translates into CASRRDSYEQYF. This rearrangement joins TRBV6-5 to TRBJ2-7, with D perhaps TRBD1 (5 bases). Germline values: CDR1 MNHEY, CDR2 SVGAGI. The CDR3 has 12 amino acids. Trimming shortened V by 6 bases and J by 3 bases, and 9 bases separated the two germline ends.

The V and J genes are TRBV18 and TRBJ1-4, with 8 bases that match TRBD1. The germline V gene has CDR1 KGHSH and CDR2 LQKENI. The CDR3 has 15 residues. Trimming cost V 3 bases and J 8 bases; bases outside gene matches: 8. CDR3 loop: CASSPQRGQEEKLFF. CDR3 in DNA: TGTGCCAGCTCACCTCAACGGGGACAGGAAGAAAAACTGTTTTTT.

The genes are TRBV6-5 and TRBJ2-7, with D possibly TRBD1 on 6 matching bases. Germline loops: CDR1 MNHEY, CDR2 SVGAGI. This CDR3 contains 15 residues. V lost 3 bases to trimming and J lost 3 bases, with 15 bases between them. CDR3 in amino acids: CASSYRVQGNYEQYF. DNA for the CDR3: TGTGCCAGCAGTTATAGGGTGCAGGGGAACTACGAGCAGTACTTC.

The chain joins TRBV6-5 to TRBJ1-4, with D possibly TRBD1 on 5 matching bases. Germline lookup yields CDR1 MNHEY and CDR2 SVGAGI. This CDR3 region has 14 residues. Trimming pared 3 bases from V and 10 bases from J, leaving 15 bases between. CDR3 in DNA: TGTGCCAGCAGTTATGACAGTACAGTCAGAAAACTGTTTTTT. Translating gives CASSYDSTVRKLFF.

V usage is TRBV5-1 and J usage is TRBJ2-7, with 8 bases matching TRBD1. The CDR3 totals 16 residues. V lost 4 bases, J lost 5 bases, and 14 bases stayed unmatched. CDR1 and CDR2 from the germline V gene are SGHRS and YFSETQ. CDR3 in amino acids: CASSQDVGQGLNEQYF. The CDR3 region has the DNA TGCGCCAGCAGCCAGGATGTAGGACAGGGTCTCAACGAGCAGTACTTC.

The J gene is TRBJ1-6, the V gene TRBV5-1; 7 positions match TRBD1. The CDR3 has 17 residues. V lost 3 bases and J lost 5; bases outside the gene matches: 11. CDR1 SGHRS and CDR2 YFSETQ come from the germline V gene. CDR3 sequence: CASSSQFGTADNSPLHF. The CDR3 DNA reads TGCGCCAGCAGCTCGCAGTTTGGGACAGCTGATAATTCACCCCTCCACTTT. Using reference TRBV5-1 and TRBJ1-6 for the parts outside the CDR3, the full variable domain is KAGVTQTPRYLIKTRGQQVTLSCSPISGHRSVSWYQQTPGQGLQFLFEYFSETQRNKGNFPGRFSGRQFSNSRSEMNVSTLELGDSALYLCASSSQFGTADNSPLHFGNGTRLTVT.